What follows is one TCR beta chain and its context. Its antigen is currently unknown. The CDR3 runs to 15 residues. V lost 2 bases, J lost 2 bases, and 4 bases stayed unmatched. Germline V gene data show CDR1 as MNHEY and CDR2 as SMNVEV (reference sequence). One heparinised blood draw, averaging about 120 mL, came from each donor. Populations obtained by sorting all exceeded 98% purity. The data originate from a study of beta chain features in type 1 diabetes. Whole-study findings and limits: All four CD4+ subsets from Type 1 diabetes patients carried moderately but significantly shorter TCRB CDR3s.

Sequenced material consisted of expressed TCRB transcripts (all of the isolated RNA was reverse transcribed). Assay used: immunoSEQ multiplex PCR; TCRdb lists only in-frame clones, some missing. The sample consists of approximately 260,000 clones, about 24% of them appearing once. Sequencing was done on a sample of naive CD4+ T cells from blood. The TCR originated in a woman aged 25 to 45 with type 1 diabetes. The V gene is TRBV27, the J gene TRBJ1-2; 8 bases align to TRBD1. The CDR3: CASSLLRQGNYGYTF. The CDR3 DNA reads TGTGCCAGCAGTTTACTCCGACAGGGGAACTATGGCTACACCTTC.